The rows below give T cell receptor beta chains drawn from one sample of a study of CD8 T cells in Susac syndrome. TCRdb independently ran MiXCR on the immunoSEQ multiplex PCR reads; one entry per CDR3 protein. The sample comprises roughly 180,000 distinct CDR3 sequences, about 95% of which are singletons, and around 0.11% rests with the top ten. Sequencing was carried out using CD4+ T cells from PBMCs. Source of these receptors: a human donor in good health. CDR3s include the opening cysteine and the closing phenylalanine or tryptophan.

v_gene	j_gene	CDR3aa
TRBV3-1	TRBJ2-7	CASSKVGDTYEQYF
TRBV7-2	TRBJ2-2	CASSVAGSTGELFF
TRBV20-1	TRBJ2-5	CSGQGRARTQYF
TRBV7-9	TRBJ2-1	CAGNNEQFF
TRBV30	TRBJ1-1	CAWAGDTEAFF
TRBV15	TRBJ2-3	CATRRSRGRTDTQYF
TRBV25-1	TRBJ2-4	CASSGQQGRENIQYF
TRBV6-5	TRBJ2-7	CASSYRDRGFYEQYF
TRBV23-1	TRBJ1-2	CASNPPDYYGYTF
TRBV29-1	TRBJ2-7	CSVKGVLSYEQYF
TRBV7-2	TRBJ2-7	CASSLRQGWYEQYF
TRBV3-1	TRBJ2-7	CASSQADGSEQYF
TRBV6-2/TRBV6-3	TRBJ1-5	CASSQDSAVQPQHF
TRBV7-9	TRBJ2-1	CASSYTSGSSSEQFF
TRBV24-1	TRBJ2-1	CATSDASGTNLNEQFF
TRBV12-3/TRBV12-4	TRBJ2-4	CASSLGSAQNIQYF
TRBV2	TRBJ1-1	CASSESGANTEAFF
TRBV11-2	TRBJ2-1	CASSHRGQGGNEQFF
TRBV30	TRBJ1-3	CAWSLVSGNTIYF
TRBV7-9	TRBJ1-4	CASSLEPGQYEKLFF
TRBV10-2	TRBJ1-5	CASSENGDQPQHF
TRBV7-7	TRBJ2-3	CASSRGQGLDTQYF
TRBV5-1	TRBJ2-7	CASSLDRLDGEQYF
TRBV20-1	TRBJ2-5	CSAPAVAGGETQYF
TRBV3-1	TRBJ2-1	CASSQDLGQPYNEQFF
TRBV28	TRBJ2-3	CASLWLAERNTQYF
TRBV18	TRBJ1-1	CASSPAGGNTEAFF
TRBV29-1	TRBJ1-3	CSAEIIFGNTIYF
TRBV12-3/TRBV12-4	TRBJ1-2	CASSLDRNYGYTF
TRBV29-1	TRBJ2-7	CSVSTTASYEQYF
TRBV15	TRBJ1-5	CATSSRQGNQPQHF
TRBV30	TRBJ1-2	CAWSVEGPHTF
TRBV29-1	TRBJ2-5	CSVSPGGDKTQYF
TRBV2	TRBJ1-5	CASSELGMPQHF
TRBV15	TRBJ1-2	CATSRDLVTGYTF
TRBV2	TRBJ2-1	CASTFGASGTYNEQFF
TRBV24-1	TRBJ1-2	CATSVDTYGYTF
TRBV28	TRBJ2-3	CASSLRRTDTQYF
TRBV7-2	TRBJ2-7	CASSPRLSSYEQYF
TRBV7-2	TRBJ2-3	CASKGREAPDTQYF
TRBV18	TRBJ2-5	CASSIQGIGETQYF
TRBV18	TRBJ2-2	CASLGLQNTGELFF
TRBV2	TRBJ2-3	CASKGGRASDTQYF
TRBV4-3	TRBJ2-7	CASSQVGSPYEQYF
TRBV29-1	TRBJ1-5	CSVVTGSSDQPQHF
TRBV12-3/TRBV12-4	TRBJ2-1	CASSFSGLAKDEQFF